One sample yielded the 8 T cell receptor beta chains listed below, sequenced in a study of T cell repertoires in cytomegalovirus infection (dated by TCRdb to between 2019 and 2020). The data were produced on an Illumina HiSeq 1500. Using fastp at Q25 and MiXCR, TCRdb reprocessed the public reads and kept productive beta chains. Rows are combined by CDR3 protein, so each entry shows the most common genes and DNA. This sample has over 300,000 distinct CDR3 sequences in its table, and 15% to 20% of those were observed once. The ten largest account for around 11% of the sample. What was sequenced was PBMCs. The receptors here all came from a human donor in good health (CMV status not recorded). Some clones in this sample may be carry-over from other donors' samples.

The genes are TRBV28 and TRBJ1-4; 7 nucleotides match TRBD1. The CDR3 runs to 15 residues. CDR1 is MDHEN, CDR2 SYDVKM, per germline. V shed 6 bases, J shed 4 bases, and the junction held 8 bases outside the gene matches. The CDR3 nucleotides are TGTGCCAGCAGACCCGCTACAGGGGTTAATGAAAAACTGTTTTTT. It encodes CASRPATGVNEKLFF. The complete variable domain, with remaining parts taken from reference TRBV28 and TRBJ1-4, reads DVKVTQSSRYLVKRTGEKVFLECVQDMDHENMFWYRQDPGLGLRLIYFSYDVKMKEKGDIPEGYSVSREKKERFSLILESASTNQTSMYLCASRPATGVNEKLFFGSGTQLSVL.

This clonotype was detected many times. The chain recombines TRBV12-3 or TRBV12-4 with TRBJ2-3; maybe TRBD2 (5 bases). The CDR3 is 15 amino acids. Trimming shortened V by 5 bases and J by 0 bases, and 12 bases separated the two germline ends. CDR3: CASSRGDSSTDTQYF. The CDR3 coding sequence is TGTGCCAGCAGTCGGGGAGATTCTAGCACAGATACGCAGTATTTT.

The V call is TRBV10-3, the J call TRBJ1-5; D is undetermined. V dropped 0 bases and J dropped 7 bases, with 7 bases sitting between them. The germline V gene has CDR1 ENHRY and CDR2 SYGVKD. This CDR3 contains 13 residues. Here the CDR3 DNA reads TGTGCCATCAGTGAGTCGAGCCGACAGCCCCAGCATTTT. It codes for CAISESSRQPQHF.

The chain uses TRBV11-3 and TRBJ2-7; 9 bases are shared with TRBD1. This CDR3 region has 14 residues. In germline, CDR1 is SGHNT, CDR2 YENEEA. V lost 5 bases, J lost 6 bases, and 8 bases stayed unmatched. This CDR3 is CASSPRTGESEQYF. CDR3 coding DNA: TGTGCCAGCAGCCCTCGGACAGGGGAGTCCGAGCAGTACTTC.

This clonotype came up a few times. V and J are TRBV25-1 and TRBJ2-3, with TRBD2 identical over 9 bases. CDR3 length: 15 amino acids. Per the germline V gene, CDR1 is MGHDK and CDR2 is SYGVNS. V lost 0 bases to trimming and J lost 6 bases; unmatched junction nucleotides: 4. CDR3 amino acids: CASSEYSGGPDTQYF. The CDR3 nucleotides read TGTGCCAGCAGTGAATATAGCGGGGGCCCCGATACGCAGTATTTT.

This clonotype was recorded many times. The rearrangement joins TRBV5-6 to TRBJ2-7; TRBD2 matches 10 bases. Per the germline V gene, CDR1 is SGHDT and CDR2 is YYEEEE. The trim removed 3 bases at V and 3 bases at J, leaving 12 bases unmatched. CDR3 length equals 17 residues. CDR3 sequence reads: CASSSHLQRGGVYEQYF. As DNA, the CDR3 is TGTGCCAGCAGCTCACACCTCCAGCGGGGGGGCGTCTACGAGCAGTACTTC.

This clonotype was counted once. A much larger clonotype is one base distant, so this may be a read error. This rearrangement joins TRBV7-2 to TRBJ2-3; D uncertain. The CDR3 has 14 residues. V shed 1 base and J shed 6 bases, with 11 bases lying between them. Germline CDR1 SGHTA, CDR2 FQGNSA. The CDR3 DNA reads as TGTGCCAGCAGCTTAGTTACCCATTTGGATACGCAGTATTTT. Translated, it gives CASSLVTHLDTQYF.

This clonotype occurred many times. The J gene is TRBJ1-1, the V gene TRBV25-1; D might be TRBD1 (5 bases). Germline CDR1 reads MGHDK; CDR2 reads SYGVNS. This CDR3 spans 15 amino acids. Trimming took 1 base from V and 2 from J, leaving 11 bases between them. CDR3 residues: CASSESGRVNTEAFF. The CDR3, as DNA: TGTGCCAGCAGTGAATCGGGCAGGGTCAACACTGAAGCTTTCTTT.